What follows are 32 T cell receptor beta chains derived from one specimen sequenced in a study of T cells in Graves' hyperthyroidism and ophthalmopathy. TCR beta CDR3 regions were amplified from RNA. The HTBI primer set served for first-round RT-PCR of the TCR CDR3. TCRdb analysed the multiplex PCR reads with MiXCR anew, one entry per CDR3 protein. This sample has over 250,000 distinct CDR3 sequences, with roughly 13% found just once. Sequenced: blood. The receptors derive from a woman in her thirties or forties with Graves' ophthalmopathy.

The chain carries TRBV6-5 and TRBJ2-7; D may correspond to TRBD1 or TRBD2 (5 bases each). The CDR3 contains 15 residues. The V gene's germline CDR1 is MNHEY and CDR2 SVGAGI. Between the trimmed V and J ends, which lost 6 bases and 3 bases, there was a span of 18 bases. The CDR3 is CASRKGTRYDYEQYF. CDR3 in DNA: TGTGCCAGCAGAAAAGGGACGAGGTACGACTACGAGCAGTACTTC.

The chain has TRBV7-6 and TRBJ2-2, with 11 bases aligning to TRBD1. V was pared by 4 bases and J by 0 bases, with 10 bases of the junction left unmatched. This CDR3 is 19 amino acids long. The germline V gene encodes CDR1 SGHVS and CDR2 FNYEAQ. CDR3 sequence reads: CASSYRTGGDISNTGELFF. The CDR3 DNA sequence: TGTGCCAGCAGCTACAGGACAGGGGGCGACATTTCGAACACCGGGGAGCTGTTTTTT. Complete variable domain (other parts from reference TRBV7-6 and TRBJ2-2): GAGVSQSPRYKVTKRGQDVALRCDPISGHVSLYWYRQALGQGPEFLTYFNYEAQQDKSGLPNDRFSAERPEGSISTLTIQRTEQRDSAMYRCASSYRTGGDISNTGELFFGEGSRLTVL.

Worth noting for this clonotype: A read error may be the cause here, since a much bigger clone is one base away. The chain couples TRBV5-6 to TRBJ2-7; 11 nucleotides agree with TRBD1. Germline V gives CDR1 SGHDT, CDR2 YYEEEE. This CDR3 spans 14 amino acids. V lost 7 bases, J lost 3 bases, and 6 bases stayed unmatched. This chain's CDR3 is CASGWGQGDYEQYF. Here the CDR3 DNA reads TGTGCCAGCGGCTGGGGACAGGGGGACTACGAGCAGTACTTC.

The chain combines TRBV10-3 with TRBJ2-3; D possibly corresponds to TRBD1 (6 bases). V was cut by 6 bases and J by 2 bases, with 12 bases left in between. CDR3 length equals 14 residues. Germline-derived CDR1 and CDR2 are ENHRY and SYGVKD. Here the CDR3 reads CAISPSGHTDTQYF. As DNA, the CDR3 is TGTGCCATCAGCCCCTCGGGACACACAGATACGCAGTATTTT.

V and J are TRBV6-2 or TRBV6-3 and TRBJ2-7; D possibly matches TRBD1 or TRBD2 (5 bases each). The CDR3 is 17 amino acids. V dropped 2 bases and J dropped 5 bases, with 22 bases sitting between them. Per the germline V gene, CDR1 is MNHEY and CDR2 is SVGEGT. The CDR3 is CASSYSRDPTLYDEQYF. For the CDR3, the DNA is TGTGCCAGCAGTTACAGTCGGGACCCCACCTTGTACGACGAGCAGTACTTC.

In its sample, this clonotype was seen many times. The chain couples TRBV28 to TRBJ1-1, with 8 bases matching TRBD1. The germline gives CDR1 MDHEN, CDR2 SYDVKM. V lost 6 bases, J lost 11 bases, and 5 bases stayed unmatched. The CDR3 spans 11 residues. The CDR3 bases are TGTGCCAGCAGGGTACAGGGGGGCGCTTTCTTT. Its protein product is CASRVQGGAFF.

In this sample, this clonotype turned up a few times. V usage is TRBV3-1 and J usage is TRBJ2-1; 7 nucleotides line up with TRBD2. CDR1 and CDR2 (germline): LGHDT, YNNKEL (reference sequence). The CDR3 has 14 residues. J lost 2 bases, V lost 3 bases, and 1 base had no gene match. CDR3 in amino acids: CASSHGGAYNEQFF. CDR3 DNA: TGTGCCAGCAGCCATGGGGGGGCCTACAATGAGCAGTTCTTC.

This clonotype was recorded many times. The chain carries TRBV2 and TRBJ2-1, with D possibly TRBD2 on 7 matching bases. Trimming took off 3 bases at V and 6 bases at J, with 15 bases between the two ends. The germline gives CDR1 SNHLY, CDR2 FYNNEI. This CDR3 spans 15 amino acids. This CDR3 is CASSEVTGGSNEQFF. The DNA of the CDR3 is TGTGCCAGCAGTGAGGTTACGGGGGGCTCCAATGAGCAGTTCTTC.

Many counts were recorded for this clonotype. The chain has TRBV28 and TRBJ1-2; TRBD1 matches 7 bases. The CDR3 has 13 residues. V dropped 5 bases and J dropped 7; count of bases not matched to a gene: 7. CDR1 is MDHEN, CDR2 SYDVKM, per germline. The chain's CDR3 is CASSPPTGRGYTF. DNA for the CDR3: TGTGCCAGCAGTCCCCCGACAGGGCGTGGCTACACCTTC.

This clonotype has just a few counts. Written as DNA, the CDR3 is TGTGCCAGCAGCTTGATCGGGACAGGCTCCTACGAGCAGTACTTC. It yields the protein CASSLIGTGSYEQYF. V usage is TRBV5-5 and J usage is TRBJ2-7; TRBD1 agrees at 8 bases. The germline gives CDR1 SGHKS, CDR2 YYEKEE (reference sequence). CDR3 length: 15 amino acids. Unmatched junction bases numbered 3, after V lost 1 base and J lost 0 bases.

This clonotype was picked up many times. V usage is TRBV2 and J usage is TRBJ1-1; D remains ambiguous. Germline lookup yields CDR1 SNHLY and CDR2 FYNNEI. CDR3 size: 12 residues. V was shortened by 7 bases and J by 4 bases, with 10 bases between the two germline ends. CDR3: CASTAPGTEAFF. As DNA, the CDR3 is TGTGCCAGCACCGCACCAGGCACTGAAGCTTTCTTT.

This clonotype has just a few counts. Compared with germline, one end of the junction differs, possibly owing to a read error. V is TRBV29-1 and J is TRBJ2-1, with D maybe TRBD1 (5 bases). There are 11 residues in the CDR3. From germline, CDR1 is SQVTM and CDR2 ANQGSEA. CDR3 protein: CSVDQGEAVIF. DNA of the CDR3: TGCAGCGTTGACCAAGGGGAAGCAGTGATCTTC.

As concerns this clonotype: Being one base from a much bigger clone, this may be a read error. The CDR3 protein is CASSSGQGRVREQYF. The CDR3 DNA follows: TGTGCCAGCAGTTCCGGACAGGGGAGGGTCCGCGAGCAGTACTTC. This chain joins TRBV6-5 and TRBJ2-7; 9 nucleotides align to TRBD1. The CDR3 contains 15 residues. Trimming at V came to 4 bases and at J to 6 bases, leaving 10 bases not matched to a gene. CDR1 is MNHEY, CDR2 SVGAGI, per germline.

This clonotype was seen ten or more times. CDR3 amino acids: CASSPGLAATYEQYF. CDR3 coding DNA: TGTGCCAGCAGCCCCGGACTAGCGGCAACCTACGAGCAGTACTTC. The chain carries TRBV5-6 and TRBJ2-7; TRBD2 matches at 10 bases. J was trimmed by 2 bases and V by 4 bases; bases with no gene match: 6. Germline assignment: CDR1 SGHDT and CDR2 YYEEEE. The CDR3 length is 15 residues.

This clonotype was observed at least ten times. The V and J genes are TRBV28 and TRBJ2-4, with D perhaps given as TRBD1 or TRBD2 (5 bases each). Germline V gene data show CDR1 as MDHEN and CDR2 as SYDVKM. CDR3 length equals 15 residues. Trimming removed 4 bases at V and 3 bases at J, with 13 bases between. The CDR3 DNA is TGTGCCAGCAGTTCTGGGGCCGAGGGCAAAAACATTCAGTACTTC. Protein product: CASSSGAEGKNIQYF.

The sample holds many counts of this clonotype. The chain recombines TRBV28 with TRBJ2-7; 7 nucleotides line up with TRBD2. Germline lookup yields CDR1 MDHEN and CDR2 SYDVKM. CDR3 length: 15 residues. V lost 3 bases and J lost 7; bases outside the gene matches: 12. The CDR3: CASSFTAGASGEQYF. DNA for the CDR3: TGTGCCAGCAGTTTCACCGCGGGAGCGTCGGGAGAGCAGTACTTC. The full variable domain, completed using reference TRBV28 and TRBJ2-7, is DVKVTQSSRYLVKRTGEKVFLECVQDMDHENMFWYRQDPGLGLRLIYFSYDVKMKEKGDIPEGYSVSREKKERFSLILESASTNQTSMYLCASSFTAGASGEQYFGPGTRLTVT.

This clonotype was seen at least ten times. The chain couples TRBV12-3 or TRBV12-4 to TRBJ1-1; possible D gene TRBD1, 6 bases. CDR3 length: 14 residues. V gave up 3 bases and J gave up 4 bases, with 12 bases separating them. Here the CDR3 DNA reads TGTGCCAGCAGTTTCGGGGGCCTTCGCACTGAAGCTTTCTTT. This encodes CASSFGGLRTEAFF.

This clonotype was seen ten or more times. This chain connects TRBV28 to TRBJ1-5; TRBD1 might be the D (5 bases). V was clipped by 5 bases and J by 0 bases, with 20 bases between them. CDR1 is MDHEN, CDR2 SYDVKM, per germline. The CDR3 is 18 residues long. The CDR3 is CASSPEGRGVDSNQPQHF. CDR3 bases: TGTGCCAGCAGTCCCGAGGGACGGGGTGTGGATAGCAATCAGCCCCAGCATTTT.

This clonotype was detected ten times or more. The chain carries TRBV20-1 and TRBJ2-1; no reliable D call. This CDR3 is built from 15 residues. The germline V and J ends were trimmed by 1 base and 0 bases, with 10 bases remaining between them. Germline CDR1 is DFQATT and CDR2 is SNEGSKA (reference sequence). The CDR3: CSARGPQSSYNEQFF. CDR3 nucleotides: TGCAGTGCTAGAGGCCCCCAGAGCTCCTACAATGAGCAGTTCTTC.

As for this clonotype: A much larger clone differs by one base, so this may be a read error. CDR3 nucleotides: TGTGCCAGCAGTGAAGTCCACGAGCAGTACTTC. Translation: CASSEVHEQYF. The chain couples TRBV6-1 to TRBJ2-7, with D unresolved. Germline loops: CDR1 MNHNS, CDR2 SASEGT. The CDR3 loop spans 11 amino acids. Between the trimmed V and J ends, which lost 1 base and 5 bases, there was a span of 3 bases.

This clonotype was picked up many times. V is TRBV19 and J is TRBJ1-5, with no clear D. V lost 2 bases and J lost 6, with 8 bases in between. The length of the CDR3 is 13 residues. From germline, CDR1 is LNHDA and CDR2 SQIVND (reference sequence). The CDR3 region has the DNA TGTGCCAGTAGTATACCCCCCTTTCAGCCCCAGCATTTT. This translates into CASSIPPFQPQHF.

This clonotype has just a few counts. The chain is built from TRBV28 and TRBJ2-5; no clear D. Trimming took 3 bases from V and 7 from J, leaving 9 bases between them. Germline CDR1 MDHEN, CDR2 SYDVKM. The CDR3 extends over 12 amino acids. The CDR3 is CASSFKGVTQYF. CDR3 DNA: TGTGCCAGCAGTTTCAAGGGCGTGACCCAGTACTTC.

The V and J genes are TRBV28 and TRBJ2-7; 8 nucleotides agree with TRBD2. The germline gives CDR1 MDHEN, CDR2 SYDVKM. The CDR3 loop spans 14 amino acids. The trim removed 6 bases at V and 6 bases at J, leaving 10 bases unmatched. CDR3 sequence reads: CASRRAGGIGEQYF. CDR3 nucleotide sequence: TGTGCCAGCAGGAGGGCGGGGGGTATTGGCGAGCAGTACTTC.

In this sample, this clonotype turned up many times. The gene calls are TRBV3-1 and TRBJ2-3, with D maybe TRBD2 (6 bases). CDR3 length: 16 amino acids. CDR1 and CDR2 from the germline V gene are LGHDT and YNNKEL (reference sequence). V dropped 4 bases and J dropped 4 bases, with 18 bases sitting between them. This chain's CDR3 is CASSPRVLARSDTQYF. The CDR3 nucleotides are TGTGCCAGCAGCCCACGGGTGCTAGCGAGATCAGATACGCAGTATTTT.

This clonotype has ten or more counts. CDR3 in amino acids: CASKPLGAGGPTDTQYF. As DNA, the CDR3 is TGTGCCAGCAAACCTTTGGGGGCGGGAGGGCCAACAGATACGCAGTATTTT. The chain has TRBV12-3 or TRBV12-4 and TRBJ2-3; TRBD2 agrees at 9 bases. The trim removed 7 bases at V and 3 bases at J, leaving 14 bases unmatched. The CDR3 runs 17 residues.

This clonotype appeared many times. The V and J genes are TRBV7-9 and TRBJ1-2; D remains ambiguous. CDR3 length: 15 amino acids. Trimming left V 1 base short and J 8 bases short, with 17 bases between. CDR1 and CDR2 (germline): SEHNR, FQNEAQ (reference sequence). CDR3 sequence (DNA): TGTGCCAGCAGCTTAGGGGCTGGGCAAACATGGGGCTACACCTTC. Residues: CASSLGAGQTWGYTF.

J is TRBJ2-6 and V is TRBV5-4, with 7 bases aligning to TRBD1. Trimming took 3 bases from V and 2 from J; bases not matched to a gene: 5. Germline V lookup: CDR1 SGHNT, CDR2 YYREEE (reference sequence). CDR3 length: 16 residues. CDR3 residues: CASSSGDRAGANVLTF. CDR3 nucleotide sequence: TGTGCCAGCAGCTCGGGTGACAGGGCTGGGGCCAACGTCCTGACTTTC.

The J gene is TRBJ1-4, the V gene TRBV4-1; possibly TRBD1 for D (5 bases). V was cut by 0 bases and J by 0 bases, with 11 bases left in between. The CDR3 is 17 amino acids. The V gene's germline CDR1 is MGHRA and CDR2 YSYEKL. The DNA of the CDR3 is TGCGCCAGCAGCCAAGATCCTGGGGGGGCAACTAATGAAAAACTGTTTTTT. Its protein is CASSQDPGGATNEKLFF.

This clonotype was seen at least ten times. The chain carries TRBV11-2 and TRBJ2-1, with TRBD2 as a possible D gene (6 bases). Trimming left V 5 bases short and J 12 bases short, with 17 bases between. The CDR3 consists of 13 residues. Germline values: CDR1 SGHAT, CDR2 FQNNGV. CDR3 sequence: CASSRLGRRGQFF. The CDR3, as DNA: TGTGCCAGCAGCCGACTAGGGCGAAGGGGGCAGTTCTTC.

This clonotype came up many times. V is TRBV5-1 and J is TRBJ2-1; weak D call: TRBD1 (5 bases). Germline V gene lookup returns CDR1 SGHRS and CDR2 YFSETQ. V was pared by 0 bases and J by 1 base, with 17 bases between. The CDR3 covers 18 residues. The CDR3 sequence: CASSLEGPGRASYNEQFF. The CDR3 region has the DNA TGCGCCAGCAGCTTGGAGGGTCCGGGCAGGGCGTCCTACAATGAGCAGTTCTTC.

This clonotype was recorded many times. The V gene is TRBV27, the J gene TRBJ2-1, with 11 bases matching TRBD2. Germline V gene data show CDR1 as MNHEY and CDR2 as SMNVEV (reference sequence). The trim removed 2 bases at V and 4 bases at J, leaving 4 bases unmatched. The length of the CDR3 is 16 residues. The CDR3 DNA sequence: TGTGCCAGCAGTTTACTAGCGGGAGGCTTATACAATGAGCAGTTCTTC. This gives the protein CASSLLAGGLYNEQFF.

The sample holds many counts of this clonotype. The rearrangement uses TRBV19 and TRBJ1-6; TRBD1 is a possible D gene (6 bases). V was pared by 5 bases and J by 13 bases, with 21 bases between. Germline assignment: CDR1 LNHDA and CDR2 SQIVND (reference sequence). CDR3 length: 15 residues. The CDR3 DNA reads TGTGCCAGTAGTGCCTCGGACAGACCGTTGGAGCCCCTCCACTTT. Translated, it gives CASSASDRPLEPLHF.